The next 8 T cell receptor beta chains were all read from a single sample in a study of OX40 agonist ivuxolimab in advanced cancers. Some clones are missing from TCRdb's copy, which holds only in-frame ones; the method was immunoSEQ multiplex PCR. This table holds 66,000 or so clones, 85% found once. The sequences come from CD4+ or CD8+ T cells sorted from blood, collected in a trial of the OX40 agonist ivuxolimab. These receptors originate from an adult with an advanced solid tumor such as melanoma, head and neck, liver or kidney cancer.

This clone was seen only a few times. One end of the junction does not line up with germline, which may come from a read error. This chain connects TRBV5-4 to TRBJ2-1; no reliable D call. CDR1 SGHNT and CDR2 YYREEE come from the germline V gene (reference sequence). This CDR3 has 11 amino acids. In DNA, the CDR3 is TGTGCCAGCAGCTTCAACAAGGAGCAGTTCTTC. Protein: CASSFNKEQFF.

This sequence joins TRBV19 and TRBJ2-3, with TRBD1 as a possible D gene (5 bases). The CDR3 sequence is 15 residues long. V shed 7 bases and J shed 0 bases, with 14 bases lying between them. Per the germline V gene, CDR1 is LNHDA and CDR2 is SQIVND (reference sequence). Written as DNA, the CDR3 is TGTGCCAGTACGCCCGTGGGGCCTAGCACAGATACGCAGTATTTT. Its translation: CASTPVGPSTDTQYF.

The chain couples TRBV28 to TRBJ2-3; TRBD1 agrees at 7 bases. Germline CDR1 MDHEN, CDR2 SYDVKM. Trimming took 8 bases from V and 2 from J; bases not matched to a gene: 7. This CDR3 spans 14 amino acids. The CDR3 loop is CASRRTGLTDTQYF. CDR3 nucleotide sequence: TGTGCCAGCCGAAGGACAGGCCTCACAGATACGCAGTATTTT.

The chain has TRBV9 and TRBJ1-5; TRBD1 matches 9 bases. The germline V gene encodes CDR1 SGDLS and CDR2 YYNGEE. The J segment lost 3 bases and the V segment lost 4 bases, leaving 11 bases of the junction unmatched. CDR3 length equals 17 residues. As DNA, the CDR3 is TGTGCCAGCAGCTCAGCTATGGGACAGGGTGACAATCAGCCCCAGCATTTT. Residues: CASSSAMGQGDNQPQHF.

The chain combines TRBV7-2 with TRBJ1-1; D is perhaps TRBD1 (5 bases). V lost 0 bases, J lost 4 bases, and 9 bases lay in between. Germline V lookup: CDR1 SGHTA, CDR2 FQGNSA. The CDR3 runs to 14 residues. CDR3 coding DNA: TGTGCCAGCAGCTTAGCCCGGGGGAGCACTGAAGCTTTCTTT. It yields the protein CASSLARGSTEAFF.

The chain couples TRBV19 to TRBJ2-2; D not resolved. Germline CDR1 is LNHDA and CDR2 is SQIVND (reference sequence). Trimming shortened V by 7 bases and J by 7 bases, and 10 bases separated the two germline ends. The CDR3 length is 12 residues. The CDR3 DNA reads TGTGCCAGTAAAAGGAGAGTCGGGGAGCTGTTTTTT. Encoded protein: CASKRRVGELFF. Together with reference TRBV19 and TRBJ2-2, the CDR3 gives the full variable domain: DGGITQSPKYLFRKEGQNVTLSCEQNLNHDAMYWYRQDPGQGLRLIYYSQIVNDFQKGDIAEGYSVSREKKESFPLTVTSAQKNPTAFYLCASKRRVGELFFGEGSRLTVL.

The V call is TRBV29-1, the J call TRBJ2-2; unclear D gene. Germline V gene data show CDR1 as SQVTM and CDR2 as ANQGSEA. The CDR3 contains 14 residues. The ends were cut back, 1 base at V and 4 bases at J, with 10 bases in the middle. The CDR3: CSVEVRPVTGELFF. CDR3 nucleotide sequence: TGCAGCGTTGAAGTCCGTCCAGTCACCGGGGAGCTGTTTTTT.

The gene calls are TRBV4-1 and TRBJ1-1; D possibly corresponds to TRBD1 (6 bases). The CDR3 loop spans 15 amino acids. With 1 base removed from V and 4 bases from J, the gap between germline ends came to 13 bases. CDR1 MGHRA and CDR2 YSYEKL come from the germline V gene. The CDR3 bases are TGCGCCAGCAGCCAAGCTGGGGGGCAGCGCACTGAAGCTTTCTTT. It is translated as CASSQAGGQRTEAFF.